This TCR beta chain came from a study of human T cells and chemical hapten exposure. Study in general: Investigators sensitized roughly 2 cm by roughly 2 cm of upper inner arm skin with 2% DPC. General study findings and limits: TCRs whose frequency exceeded 1 in 1000 remained the same following DPC sensitization.

TCRdb re-derived calls from the RACE reads in MiXCR, one entry per CDR3 protein. The sample carries tens of thousands of distinct CDR3 sequences, roughly a tenth recorded once. The CDR3 extends over 18 amino acids. Per germline, CDR1 LNHNV and CDR2 YYDKDF (reference sequence). V lost 0 bases and J lost 5; bases outside the gene matches: 12. There are many counts of this clonotype. Its matching antigen is unknown. Indicated time point: patch test 3, about 24 weeks after DPC sensitization. Specified treatment: therapeutic diphenylcyclopropenone sensitization with weekly scalp DPC. The J gene is TRBJ2-2, the V gene TRBV15; 7 bases are shared with TRBD2. The sample here was whole blood, taken in connection with sensitization to the hapten diphenylcyclopropenone (DPC). The sequence came from a woman in her fifties or sixties with alopecia areata. Some clones in this sample may be carry-over from other donors' samples. The CDR3: CATSRDFGEGPMTGELFF. In DNA form, the CDR3 reads TGTGCCACCAGCAGAGACTTTGGGGAGGGCCCGATGACCGGGGAGCTGTTTTTT.